This T cell receptor beta chain emerged from a study of cytomegalovirus exposure and HLA in healthy donors. Study details: Unique TCR beta sequences numbering fewer than 130 million came from 150 million to 200 million T cells in an earlier analysis.

Germline CDR1 and CDR2: SGHVS and FNYEAQ. This CDR3 comprises 14 residues. The germline V and J ends were trimmed by 7 bases and 2 bases, with 11 bases remaining between them. Researchers ran the PCR with 60 Vbeta and 13 Jbeta primers. TCRdb keeps only in-frame clones here, not all; method: immunoSEQ multiplex PCR. The profile shows 200,000 or so clones, about 72% of them singletons. As for the donors, each was a healthy bone marrow donor. This clone appeared a few times. Sequenced input: PBMCs. V is TRBV7-6 and J is TRBJ1-4; D is perhaps TRBD1 (6 bases). The origin of this receptor is a male donor in good health and CMV-seronegative. The CDR3 sequence: CASTTGSTNEKLFF. The DNA of the CDR3 is TGTGCCAGCACCACAGGGAGCACTAATGAAAAACTGTTTTTT.